This T cell receptor (beta chain) was identified in a study of T cell responses to AZD1222 COVID-19 vaccine. Findings and caveats of the study: No repertoire was sampled before or during the peak T cell response, only after it.

The J segment lost 6 bases and the V segment lost 0 bases, leaving 8 bases of the junction unmatched. This CDR3 region has 17 residues. Germline CDR1 reads SGHRS; CDR2 reads YFSETQ. Turning to this clone: Its antigen is currently unknown.

Assay: immunoSEQ multiplex PCR; the TCRdb copy retains only in-frame clones and omits some. The sample gives about 130,000 clones, more than 85% of which show up once; more than 0.7% is in the top ten. The specimen comprised peripheral blood, sampled on day 0 of AZD1222 vaccination. The J gene is TRBJ1-6, the V gene TRBV5-1, with TRBD1 matching 8 bases. This clonotype was sampled from an adult in good health. CDR3 DNA: TGCGCCAGCAGCTTGGCCGGCGGACAGGGTGGTAATTCACCCCTCCACTTT. The encoded protein is CASSLAGGQGGNSPLHF. The full variable domain, in which reference TRBV5-1 and TRBJ1-6 provide the parts outside the CDR3, is KAGVTQTPRYLIKTRGQQVTLSCSPISGHRSVSWYQQTPGQGLQFLFEYFSETQRNKGNFPGRFSGRQFSNSRSEMNVSTLELGDSALYLCASSLAGGQGGNSPLHFGNGTRLTVT.